Shown below are 6 T cell receptor beta chains from a single sample sequenced in a study of blood T cell repertoires in COVID-19. Repertoires were generated with immunoSEQ multiplex PCR, while TCRdb's copy carries only in-frame clones and drops some. The sample lists about 190,000 clones; 65% to 80% were seen once. Sample: peripheral blood. These receptor sequences come from a woman aged 45-60 years with acute or convalescent COVID-19.

The rearrangement joins TRBV5-1 to TRBJ1-3; D is uncertain. The V end lost 5 bases, the J end lost 0 bases, and 9 bases lay between the germline ends. Looked up from germline, CDR1 is SGHRS and CDR2 is YFSETQ. This CDR3 has 14 amino acids. CDR3 in amino acids: CASRRGSSGNTIYF. The CDR3 bases are TGCGCCAGCAGAAGAGGGTCCTCTGGAAACACCATATATTTT. The full variable domain, rest sourced from reference TRBV5-1 and TRBJ1-3, is KAGVTQTPRYLIKTRGQQVTLSCSPISGHRSVSWYQQTPGQGLQFLFEYFSETQRNKGNFPGRFSGRQFSNSRSEMNVSTLELGDSALYLCASRRGSSGNTIYFGEGSWLTVV.

The chain uses TRBV28 and TRBJ1-1, with 8 nucleotides matching TRBD1. V dropped 4 bases and J dropped 5; count of bases not matched to a gene: 9. The germline V gene encodes CDR1 MDHEN and CDR2 SYDVKM. The CDR3 consists of 15 residues. CDR3 sequence: CASSSRTGRGTEAFF. The DNA of the CDR3 is TGTGCCAGCAGTTCCCGGACAGGGAGGGGGACTGAAGCTTTCTTT.

The chain is built from TRBV12-3 or TRBV12-4 and TRBJ1-3; the D is unclear. The CDR3 extends over 13 amino acids. The V end was cut by 10 bases, the J end by 2 bases, with 12 bases between. The CDR3, as DNA: TGTGCCACCCAGACGGGTACTGGAAACACCATATATTTT. Encoded protein: CATQTGTGNTIYF.

The CDR3 spells CASRDRTGWDQPQHF. As DNA, the CDR3 is TGTGCCAGCAGGGACCGGACAGGATGGGATCAGCCCCAGCATTTT. V gene TRBV2 combines with J gene TRBJ1-5, with TRBD1 matching over 7 bases. V dropped 6 bases and J dropped 5; count of bases not matched to a gene: 10. The germline CDR1 and CDR2 sequences are SNHLY and FYNNEI. This CDR3 has 15 amino acids.

This sequence joins TRBV28 and TRBJ2-7, with D perhaps TRBD1 (5 bases). CDR3 size: 16 residues. CDR1 MDHEN and CDR2 SYDVKM come from the germline V gene. Trimming removed 7 bases at V and 0 bases at J, with 19 bases between. CDR3 sequence (DNA): TGTGCCAGCACGAACTGGGGCGGTGGCAGCTCCTACGAGCAGTACTTC. Translated, it gives CASTNWGGGSSYEQYF.

This clone has a handful of counts. The V call is TRBV6-5, the J call TRBJ1-6, with 7 bases identical to TRBD1. CDR1 and CDR2 from the germline V gene are MNHEY and SVGAGI. V lost 6 bases and J lost 8; bases outside the gene matches: 7. This CDR3 contains 14 residues. The chain's CDR3 is CASSRQGVYSPLHF. CDR3 DNA sequence: TGTGCCAGCAGCAGACAGGGTGTGTATTCACCCCTCCACTTT.